Listed here are 23 T cell receptor beta chains from one sample, sequenced in a study of cytomegalovirus exposure and HLA in healthy donors. The primer mix had 60 Vbeta and 13 Jbeta primers. Only in-frame clones appear in the TCRdb table, and some are missing; sequencing was by immunoSEQ multiplex PCR. Altogether about 170,000 clones are present, roughly 80% being singletons, with the ten largest covering less than 2.5%. The sequenced sample was PBMCs. The receptors derive from a male donor in good health and CMV-seronegative.

The chain employs TRBV19 and TRBJ1-1, with 9 bases lining up with TRBD1. This CDR3 has 15 amino acids. The V gene's germline CDR1 is LNHDA and CDR2 SQIVND (reference sequence). The V segment lost 4 bases and the J segment 5 bases; nucleotides outside the gene matches: 8. CDR3 sequence reads: CASSKRRDRATEAFF. For the CDR3, the DNA is TGTGCCAGTAGTAAAAGGCGGGACAGGGCGACTGAAGCTTTCTTT.

V usage is TRBV10-3 and J usage is TRBJ2-2; TRBD2 agrees at 14 bases. The CDR3 has 19 residues. The V gene end was trimmed by 3 bases and the J gene end by 0 bases; junction bases not matched to a gene: 6. CDR1 and CDR2 (germline): ENHRY, SYGVKD. CDR3 sequence reads: CAISDTGLAGATNTGELFF. Written as DNA, the CDR3 is TGTGCCATCAGTGATACGGGACTAGCGGGGGCTACGAACACCGGGGAGCTGTTTTTT.

The V and J genes are TRBV6-1 and TRBJ1-5; D uncertain. The CDR3 is 14 amino acids. Germline lookup yields CDR1 MNHNS and CDR2 SASEGT. V lost 5 bases and J lost 10, with 18 bases in between. The CDR3 is CASSPEALARPQHF. CDR3 in DNA: TGTGCCAGCAGTCCCGAGGCCCTAGCTCGACCCCAGCATTTT.

The chain employs TRBV15 and TRBJ1-2; perhaps TRBD1 as D (5 bases). V lost 2 bases and J lost 2, with 15 bases in between. The CDR3 runs 16 residues. In germline, CDR1 is LNHNV, CDR2 YYDKDF (reference sequence). Here the CDR3 DNA reads TGTGCCACCAGCAGATTCGGGACTGAAGTCAACTATGGCTACACCTTC. Its translation: CATSRFGTEVNYGYTF.

The rearrangement joins TRBV5-1 to TRBJ2-3; D remains ambiguous. The V and J ends lost 4 bases and 1 base respectively, with 16 bases between them. Germline CDR1 SGHRS, CDR2 YFSETQ. The CDR3 covers 16 residues. The CDR3 protein is CASSLRSGYRTDTQYF. The CDR3 DNA reads as TGCGCCAGCAGCCTGAGGAGTGGTTACCGCACAGATACGCAGTATTTT.

The genes are TRBV29-1 and TRBJ1-3, with TRBD1 matching 11 bases. Germline CDR1 and CDR2: SQVTM and ANQGSEA. Trimming cost V 5 bases and J 7 bases; bases outside gene matches: 7. CDR3 length: 14 residues. The CDR3 loop is CSVSGQGARNTIYF. The CDR3 DNA reads TGCAGCGTTTCCGGACAGGGGGCCAGGAACACCATATATTTT.

The chain has TRBV11-2 and TRBJ2-5; the D is unclear. CDR1 and CDR2 from the germline V gene are SGHAT and FQNNGV. The CDR3 is 12 residues long. V was clipped by 4 bases and J by 4 bases, with 7 bases between them. DNA for the CDR3: TGTGCCAGCAGCTCGAGAGGAGAGACCCAGTACTTC. It encodes CASSSRGETQYF.

The V gene is TRBV6-1, the J gene TRBJ2-1, with D perhaps matching TRBD1 (5 bases). The CDR3 is 15 amino acids. Germline CDR1 and CDR2: MNHNS and SASEGT. Trimming stripped 2 bases from V and 4 bases from J, with 12 bases between. The CDR3 coding sequence is TGTGCCAGCAGTGAATACAGGACGGATTACAATGAGCAGTTCTTC. Protein: CASSEYRTDYNEQFF.

V gene TRBV6-6 combines with J gene TRBJ1-5, with TRBD1 matching 8 bases. V dropped 5 bases and J dropped 1; count of bases not matched to a gene: 1. Germline loops: CDR1 MNHNY, CDR2 SVGAGI (reference sequence). The CDR3 contains 14 residues. The CDR3 sequence: CASSRTGSNQPQHF. CDR3 in DNA: TGTGCCAGCAGTCGGACAGGGAGCAATCAGCCCCAGCATTTT.

The gene calls are TRBV18 and TRBJ2-7; a possible D gene is TRBD1 (5 bases). V was cut by 6 bases and J by 5 bases, with 14 bases left in between. Germline CDR1 KGHSH, CDR2 LQKENI. The CDR3 extends over 13 amino acids. As DNA, the CDR3 is TGTGCCAGCTCTCAACTCAGGGAAAACGAGCAGTACTTC. Translated, it gives CASSQLRENEQYF.

J is TRBJ2-2 and V is TRBV11-3, with 12 positions matching TRBD1. J lost 6 bases, V lost 4 bases, and 9 bases had no gene match. The CDR3 runs to 17 residues. CDR1 is SGHNT, CDR2 YENEEA, per germline. CDR3 region: CASSSGTGGVWSGELFF. CDR3 DNA: TGTGCCAGCAGCTCCGGGACAGGGGGCGTCTGGTCCGGGGAGCTGTTTTTT.

This clone was counted only a few times. The chain recombines TRBV25-1 with TRBJ2-4; D perhaps matches TRBD1 (6 bases). Trimming removed 5 bases from V and 6 bases from J, with 11 bases in between. This CDR3 has 13 residues. CDR1 and CDR2 (germline): MGHDK, SYGVNS. The chain's CDR3 is CASSLKGVNIQYF. CDR3 DNA: TGTGCCAGCAGTCTGAAGGGGGTAAACATTCAGTACTTC.

This clone was seen only once. V and J are TRBV5-4 and TRBJ1-2; 7 bases map to TRBD1. Germline-derived CDR1 and CDR2 are SGHNT and YYREEE (reference sequence). The CDR3 sequence is 14 residues long. V lost 0 bases and J lost 4; bases outside the gene matches: 3. The CDR3 nucleotides read TGTGCCAGCAGCTTGGGACAGGGAATCTATGGCTACACCTTC. Protein: CASSLGQGIYGYTF.

The CDR3, as DNA: TGTGCCAGCAGTCTGACTAGCGGGGCGAATGAGCAGTTCTTC. Residues: CASSLTSGANEQFF. The chain combines TRBV2 with TRBJ2-1; 11 bases align to TRBD2. Looked up from germline, CDR1 is SNHLY and CDR2 is FYNNEI. The CDR3 spans 14 residues. Trimming at V came to 5 bases and at J to 7 bases, leaving 4 bases not matched to a gene.

V usage is TRBV9 and J usage is TRBJ1-1; D unresolved. From germline, CDR1 is SGDLS and CDR2 YYNGEE. The CDR3 length is 14 residues. The V gene lost 3 bases and the J gene lost 4 bases, with 13 bases spanning the gap. Here the CDR3 DNA reads TGTGCCAGCAGCGGGTTAGAGGGAACCACTGAAGCTTTCTTT. It is translated as CASSGLEGTTEAFF.

This chain connects TRBV29-1 to TRBJ1-2; a possible D gene is TRBD1 (5 bases). V was pared by 8 bases and J by 3 bases, with 13 bases between. The CDR3 is made up of 12 amino acids. Germline V gene sequence: CDR1 SQVTM, CDR2 ANQGSEA. CDR3 sequence reads: CSTMDIHYGYTF. In nucleotides, the CDR3 is TGCAGCACCATGGACATCCACTATGGCTACACCTTC.

J is TRBJ1-6 and V is TRBV9, with D hard to call. V lost 0 bases, J lost 10 bases, and 8 bases lay in between. Germline V gene sequence: CDR1 SGDLS, CDR2 YYNGEE. The CDR3 is 13 amino acids. This CDR3 reads CASSVVPRSPLHF. The CDR3 DNA sequence: TGTGCCAGCAGCGTAGTACCTAGATCACCCCTCCACTTT.

CDR3 bases: TGTGCCAGCAGCCCTCTACAGACCTACGAGCAGTACTTC. Its translation: CASSPLQTYEQYF. The gene calls are TRBV14 and TRBJ2-7; no clear D. Trimming stripped 4 bases from V and 2 bases from J, with 9 bases between. Germline loops: CDR1 SGHDN, CDR2 FVKESK. This CDR3 is built from 13 residues.

The J gene is TRBJ2-3, the V gene TRBV29-1; the match to TRBD1 covers 8 bases. The V gene's germline CDR1 is SQVTM and CDR2 ANQGSEA. The trim removed 7 bases at V and 3 bases at J, leaving 9 bases unmatched. This CDR3 spans 14 amino acids. The CDR3 coding sequence is TGCAGCGCCCTCCAGGGGGCATGGACAGATACGCAGTATTTT. As protein: CSALQGAWTDTQYF.

In this sample, this clone turned up once. At one end, the junction sequence differs from germline, possibly due to a read error. The chain is built from TRBV7-9 and TRBJ1-2; D gene ambiguous. CDR3 size: 15 residues. Per germline, CDR1 SEHNR and CDR2 FQNEAQ (reference sequence). In DNA, the CDR3 is TGTTCCAGCAGCTTAGTTGGAGGGTTGGGCTATGGCTACACCTTC. Its translation is CSSSLVGGLGYGYTF. Full variable domain (outside the CDR3, taken from reference TRBV7-9 and TRBJ1-2): DTGVSQNPRHKITKRGQNVTFRCDPISEHNRLYWYRQTLGQGPEFLTYFQNEAQLEKSRLLSDRFSAERPKGSFSTLEIQRTEQGDSAMYLCSSSLVGGLGYGYTFGSGTRLTVV.

The gene calls are TRBV19 and TRBJ2-3; 11 bases map to TRBD2. Germline V lookup: CDR1 LNHDA, CDR2 SQIVND (reference sequence). Unmatched junction bases numbered 9, after V lost 4 bases and J lost 0 bases. The CDR3 has 18 amino acids. CDR3 region: CASSTPPGLAASTDTQYF. The DNA for the CDR3 is TGTGCCAGTAGTACTCCCCCGGGACTAGCGGCTAGCACAGATACGCAGTATTTT.

The chain uses TRBV5-4 and TRBJ1-1; D is undetermined. The CDR3 has 17 residues. Deletions cut 0 bases from V and 0 bases from J, with 15 bases between. The germline CDR1 and CDR2 sequences are SGHNT and YYREEE (reference sequence). CDR3 DNA: TGTGCCAGCAGCTTGGATGGGCTCCAGACATTGAACACTGAAGCTTTCTTT. This codes for CASSLDGLQTLNTEAFF. Full variable domain (remainder filled in from reference TRBV5-4 and TRBJ1-1): ETGVTQSPTHLIKTRGQQVTLRCSSQSGHNTVSWYQQALGQGPQFIFQYYREEENGRGNFPPRFSGLQFPNYSSELNVNALELDDSALYLCASSLDGLQTLNTEAFFGQGTRLTVV.

The rearrangement uses TRBV6-6 and TRBJ2-1, with no clear D. This CDR3 has 13 residues. CDR1 and CDR2 from the germline V gene are MNHNY and SVGAGI (reference sequence). The germline V and J ends were trimmed by 4 bases and 3 bases, with 7 bases remaining between them. The CDR3 region has the DNA TGTGCCAGCAGTTTCTCCAGCTACAATGAGCAGTTCTTC. This translates into CASSFSSYNEQFF.